The 29 T cell receptor beta chains in this list originate from one sample, sequenced in a study of human T cells and chemical hapten exposure. Sample time point: patch test 1, 2 weeks after DPC sensitization. The treatment is: therapeutic diphenylcyclopropenone sensitization with weekly scalp DPC. Each CDR3 protein gets one entry after TCRdb re-called the RACE reads with MiXCR. The repertoire holds 180,000 or so distinct CDR3 sequences, with approximately 15% as singletons. This material consisted of whole blood, taken in connection with sensitization to the hapten diphenylcyclopropenone (DPC). The origin of the receptors is a woman in her twenties or thirties with alopecia areata. Some clones in this sample may be carry-over from other donors' samples.

This chain links TRBV7-9 with TRBJ2-1; 13 nucleotides align to TRBD2. The V gene's germline CDR1 is SEHNR and CDR2 FQNEAQ (reference sequence). V was clipped by 1 base and J by 4 bases; unmatched bases: 10. This CDR3 is 19 amino acids long. CDR3: CASSLEGRLAGGGYNEQFF. The CDR3 DNA is TGTGCCAGCAGCTTAGAAGGGCGACTAGCGGGAGGAGGGTACAATGAGCAGTTCTTC.

The sample holds a few counts of this clonotype. The rearrangement joins TRBV29-1 to TRBJ2-3; a weak D match, TRBD2 (6 bases). CDR3 length: 15 amino acids. Germline V gives CDR1 SQVTM, CDR2 ANQGSEA. Trimming left V 4 bases short and J 4 bases short, with 18 bases between. CDR3 DNA sequence: TGCAGCGTTGGGGTCCTAGCGTCACGGGCAGATACGCAGTATTTT. This codes for CSVGVLASRADTQYF.

The V gene is TRBV12-3 or TRBV12-4, the J gene TRBJ2-2, with D unclear. Trimming shortened V by 8 bases and J by 3 bases, and 7 bases separated the two germline ends. CDR3 length equals 12 residues. CDR3 DNA sequence: TGTGCCAGCGCTACTGACACCGGGGAGCTGTTTTTT. Translating gives CASATDTGELFF.

This rearrangement joins TRBV5-3 to TRBJ2-7, with unresolved D. TRBV5-3 is assigned to the ORF class and has an uncertain function. V gave up 8 bases and J gave up 5 bases, with 5 bases separating them. This CDR3 contains 9 residues. The CDR3: CARGHEQYF. The DNA for the CDR3 is TGTGCCAGGGGCCACGAGCAGTACTTC.

V is TRBV7-9 and J is TRBJ1-1; D unresolved. Trimming removed 7 bases at V and 4 bases at J, with 10 bases between. CDR3 length equals 12 residues. Germline assignment: CDR1 SEHNR and CDR2 FQNEAQ (reference sequence). As DNA, the CDR3 is TGTGCCAGCACCTCTCAAGGCACTGAAGCTTTCTTT. It is translated as CASTSQGTEAFF.

In this sample, this clonotype turned up a few times. The V and J genes are TRBV12-3 or TRBV12-4 and TRBJ1-1; D is undetermined. The CDR3 contains 15 residues. V lost 3 bases and J 0 bases, leaving 11 bases between the germline ends. CDR3 in DNA: TGTGCCAGCAGTTTTTCTTTTACCATGAACACTGAAGCTTTCTTT. This translates into CASSFSFTMNTEAFF.

This clonotype was counted a few times. The chain has TRBV27 and TRBJ2-2; 14 positions match TRBD2. Germline CDR1 is MNHEY and CDR2 is SMNVEV (reference sequence). Trimming removed 6 bases from V and 5 bases from J; junction bases left unmatched: 8. This CDR3 has 17 amino acids. CDR3 DNA sequence: TGTGCCAGCAGCGGACTAGCGGGGGGTCTCGGGACCGGGGAGCTGTTTTTT. It codes for CASSGLAGGLGTGELFF.

This clonotype was seen ten or more times. The V and J genes are TRBV5-1 and TRBJ1-2, with D possibly matching TRBD1 (6 bases). The CDR3 totals 14 residues. V lost 4 bases and J 1 base, leaving 11 bases between the germline ends. CDR1 and CDR2 (germline): SGHRS, YFSETQ. CDR3 nucleotides: TGCGCCAGCAGCGAAGGACAGATTAACTATGGCTACACCTTC. Its translation is CASSEGQINYGYTF. Full variable domain (remainder filled in from reference TRBV5-1 and TRBJ1-2): KAGVTQTPRYLIKTRGQQVTLSCSPISGHRSVSWYQQTPGQGLQFLFEYFSETQRNKGNFPGRFSGRQFSNSRSEMNVSTLELGDSALYLCASSEGQINYGYTFGSGTRLTVV.

This clonotype was seen a few times. V usage is TRBV29-1 and J usage is TRBJ1-3; TRBD1 is a possible D gene (5 bases). The V gene lost 4 bases and the J gene lost 0 bases, with 10 bases spanning the gap. This CDR3 is built from 14 residues. Germline V lookup: CDR1 SQVTM, CDR2 ANQGSEA. The CDR3 DNA is TGCAGCGTTGCTAGCGACAGCTCTGGAAACACCATATATTTT. This encodes CSVASDSSGNTIYF.

J is TRBJ1-2 and V is TRBV20-1, with D perhaps matching TRBD1 (5 bases). Deletions cut 5 bases from V and 3 bases from J, with 10 bases between. Germline loops: CDR1 DFQATT, CDR2 SNEGSKA (reference sequence). This CDR3 is built from 12 residues. CDR3 sequence: CSASGTDYGYTF. In DNA form, the CDR3 reads TGCAGTGCTTCCGGGACGGACTATGGCTACACCTTC.

This clonotype has only a few counts. The gene calls are TRBV27 and TRBJ2-3; no definite D call. The CDR3 spans 13 residues. The germline V gene encodes CDR1 MNHEY and CDR2 SMNVEV (reference sequence). The V and J ends lost 4 bases and 0 bases respectively, with 5 bases between them. As DNA, the CDR3 is TGTGCCAGCAGTTCGATCAGCACAGATACGCAGTATTTT. Translation: CASSSISTDTQYF.

This clonotype showed up many times. This chain uses TRBV7-6 with TRBJ2-3, with TRBD1 matching over 7 bases. The CDR3 covers 19 residues. The J segment lost 0 bases and the V segment lost 2 bases, leaving 14 bases of the junction unmatched. The germline V gene encodes CDR1 SGHVS and CDR2 FNYEAQ. The DNA of the CDR3 is TGTGCCAGCAGCTTAAACGTCCGGACAGGAATACCTAGCACAGATACGCAGTATTTT. Protein: CASSLNVRTGIPSTDTQYF. Drawing the rest from reference TRBV7-6 and TRBJ2-3, the complete variable domain is GAGVSQSPRYKVTKRGQDVALRCDPISGHVSLYWYRQALGQGPEFLTYFNYEAQQDKSGLPNDRFSAERPEGSISTLTIQRTEQRDSAMYRCASSLNVRTGIPSTDTQYFGPGTRLTVL.

The chain joins TRBV28 to TRBJ2-3, with 8 nucleotides matching TRBD2. V lost 6 bases and J lost 2; bases outside the gene matches: 10. The germline V gene has CDR1 MDHEN and CDR2 SYDVKM. This CDR3 contains 16 residues. The CDR3 here is CASSFGPSGYTDTQYF. CDR3 DNA: TGTGCCAGCAGCTTCGGCCCTAGCGGGTACACAGATACGCAGTATTTT.

This clonotype came up a few times. V and J are TRBV20-1 and TRBJ1-5; possibly TRBD1 for D (6 bases). CDR1 is DFQATT and CDR2 is SNEGSKA in the germline V gene (reference sequence). This CDR3 has 12 amino acids. V was cut by 6 bases and J by 7 bases, with 13 bases left in between. In DNA, the CDR3 is TGCAGTGCAGGGGGGGCAGAACAGCCCCAGCATTTT. This sequence encodes CSAGGAEQPQHF.

V and J are TRBV14 and TRBJ1-4; 10 bases align to TRBD1. The CDR3 consists of 17 residues. V lost 6 bases, J lost 7 bases, and 14 bases stayed unmatched. Germline loops: CDR1 SGHDN, CDR2 FVKESK. CDR3 nucleotides: TGTGCCAGCAGGATCCGGGACAGGGGAAATGTAGGTGAAAAACTGTTTTTT. Its protein product is CASRIRDRGNVGEKLFF.

The chain links TRBV6-2 or TRBV6-3 to TRBJ2-1, with 7 nucleotides matching TRBD1. The V gene's germline CDR1 is MNHEY and CDR2 SVGEGT. This CDR3 has 15 residues. With 2 bases clipped from V and 6 bases from J, the junction kept 7 bases outside the gene matches. DNA of the CDR3: TGTGCCAGCAGTTACGCAGGGGGTTCAGTCAATGAGCAGTTCTTC. The encoded protein is CASSYAGGSVNEQFF.

DNA for the CDR3: TGCGCCAGCAGCTTGCTGGGGAGGGCGGCTGAAGCTTTCTTT. It specifies CASSLLGRAAEAFF. The chain employs TRBV5-1 and TRBJ1-1; no firm D call. Between the trimmed V and J ends, which lost 1 base and 6 bases, there was a span of 13 bases. Germline V gene lookup returns CDR1 SGHRS and CDR2 YFSETQ. CDR3 length: 14 residues.

Only a few counts were recorded for this clonotype. The J gene is TRBJ2-5, the V gene TRBV6-5; weak D call: TRBD2 (5 bases). The CDR3 sequence is 14 residues long. Germline values: CDR1 MNHEY, CDR2 SVGAGI. Between the trimmed V and J ends, which lost 0 bases and 5 bases, there was a span of 10 bases. The CDR3 here is CASSYSLSGETQYF. CDR3 DNA sequence: TGTGCCAGCAGTTACTCGTTAAGCGGTGAGACCCAGTACTTC.

The chain is built from TRBV12-3 or TRBV12-4 and TRBJ1-3, with D perhaps TRBD1 (6 bases). The CDR3 is 16 residues long. V shed 4 bases and J shed 0 bases, with 13 bases lying between them. CDR3 coding DNA: TGTGCCAGCAGTTCCCAGGACAGTATCTCTGGAAACACCATATATTTT. Translating gives CASSSQDSISGNTIYF.

This clonotype was observed at least ten times. The chain links TRBV20-1 to TRBJ1-2, with no clear D. The V end lost 0 bases, the J end lost 1 base, and 6 bases lay between the germline ends. CDR1 and CDR2 from the germline V gene are DFQATT and SNEGSKA (reference sequence). This CDR3 spans 13 amino acids. CDR3 protein: CSARERLNYGYTF. CDR3 coding DNA: TGCAGTGCTAGAGAACGTCTTAACTATGGCTACACCTTC.

The J gene is TRBJ2-7, the V gene TRBV9; D uncertain. V shed 4 bases and J shed 0 bases, with 11 bases lying between them. Germline CDR1 and CDR2: SGDLS and YYNGEE. This CDR3 has 14 residues. The CDR3 nucleotides are TGTGCCAGCAGCCCCAACACCATCTCCTACGAGCAGTACTTC. Protein product: CASSPNTISYEQYF.

This clonotype was recorded many times. This chain links TRBV11-2 with TRBJ1-1; possibly TRBD1 for D (5 bases). The CDR3 is made up of 12 amino acids. The germline gives CDR1 SGHAT, CDR2 FQNNGV. V lost 10 bases and J 5 bases, leaving 14 bases between the germline ends. In nucleotides, the CDR3 is TGTGCCACCCGACTGGGGGGGACTGAAGCTTTCTTT. Protein product: CATRLGGTEAFF. The full variable domain, with the rest looked up from reference TRBV11-2 and TRBJ1-1, is EAGVAQSPRYKIIEKRQSVAFWCNPISGHATLYWYQQILGQGPKLLIQFQNNGVVDDSQLPKDRFSAERLKGVDSTLKIQPAKLEDSAVYLCATRLGGTEAFFGQGTRLTVV.

This clonotype was recorded a few times. The V and J genes are TRBV7-9 and TRBJ1-2, with TRBD1 identical over 7 bases. This CDR3 spans 14 amino acids. V was clipped by 3 bases and J by 4 bases; unmatched bases: 5. The germline CDR1 and CDR2 sequences are SEHNR and FQNEAQ (reference sequence). The CDR3 loop is CASSFSTGVYGYTF. The CDR3 nucleotides are TGTGCCAGCAGCTTCAGCACAGGGGTCTATGGCTACACCTTC.

The chain couples TRBV12-3 or TRBV12-4 to TRBJ2-7, with D maybe TRBD2 (6 bases). V was pared by 3 bases and J by 0 bases, with 9 bases between. The CDR3 length is 14 residues. The CDR3 nucleotides are TGTGCCAGCAGTTTTCTGGGGGGCTCCTACGAGCAGTACTTC. This codes for CASSFLGGSYEQYF.

This clonotype was recorded at least ten times. The V gene is TRBV7-9, the J gene TRBJ1-1; D is unclear. The CDR3 extends over 13 amino acids. Germline V lookup: CDR1 SEHNR, CDR2 FQNEAQ (reference sequence). The germline V and J ends were trimmed by 3 bases and 11 bases, with 16 bases remaining between them. This CDR3 reads CASSFKGIGSAFF. CDR3 in DNA: TGTGCCAGCAGCTTTAAAGGGATCGGGTCGGCTTTCTTT.

This clonotype was seen a few times. The chain joins TRBV7-3 to TRBJ2-5; 8 bases are a match to TRBD1. The CDR3 covers 15 residues. With V trimmed by 3 bases and J by 4 bases, 7 bases remained unmatched. Per the germline V gene, CDR1 is SGHTA and CDR2 is FQGTGA. The CDR3 sequence is CASSLTGAMGETQYF. In DNA form, the CDR3 reads TGTGCCAGCAGCTTGACAGGGGCAATGGGAGAGACCCAGTACTTC.

In this sample, this clonotype turned up a few times. The chain recombines TRBV5-1 with TRBJ1-2, with D uncertain. Trimming took off 3 bases at V and 2 bases at J, with 5 bases between the two ends. CDR1 SGHRS and CDR2 YFSETQ come from the germline V gene. This CDR3 comprises 12 residues. The CDR3 coding sequence is TGCGCCAGCAGCTCGACGAACTATGGCTACACCTTC. Translation: CASSSTNYGYTF.

This clonotype was detected ten times or more. The chain couples TRBV12-2 to TRBJ2-7; TRBD2 is the table's D call, not checked against the DNA. TRBV12-2 is designated a pseudogene. The CDR3 length is 14 residues. The CDR3 nucleotides are TGTGCAAGTCGCTCTAGCGGGAGGACCTACGAGCAGTACTTC. It translates to CASRSSGRTYEQYF.

V usage is TRBV6-6 and J usage is TRBJ1-5; TRBD1 is a possible D gene (5 bases). CDR3 size: 14 residues. Trimming removed 7 bases from V and 5 bases from J, with 15 bases in between. CDR1 is MNHNY and CDR2 is SVGAGI in the germline V gene (reference sequence). CDR3 in amino acids: CASTTGLGHQPQHF. CDR3 nucleotides: TGTGCCAGCACTACGGGACTGGGACATCAGCCCCAGCATTTT.